The source of this T cell receptor beta chain is a study of CD8+CD57+ T cells in acquired aplastic anemia. Study in general: The DNA of sorted CD4+ and CD8+ cells averaged roughly 3.2 ug.

Germline values: CDR1 LNHDA, CDR2 SQIVND (reference sequence). CDR3 length: 11 residues. Trimming left V 4 bases short and J 8 bases short, with 6 bases between. As concerns this clonotype: What it binds is unknown.

Template material for TCR beta VDJ and CDR3 profiling consisted of genomic DNA. TCRdb re-called the reads through MiXCR, storing one row per CDR3 protein. The sample contains 150,000 to 200,000 distinct CDR3 sequences, less than 50% of which appear only once. Patients selected for sequencing had displayed CD8+CD57+ cell expansion by flow cytometry. None of the patients had been given any therapy when their blood was sampled. Findings of the study overall: Sharing between patients and controls was observed for twenty-nine CD8+ CDR3 sequences.

Material: sorted CD4+, CD8+, or CD8+CD57+ T cells (not recorded which) from PBMCs. The sequence derives from a human donor with aplastic anemia. The chain couples TRBV19 to TRBJ2-4; D call uncertain. The CDR3: CASSRADIQYF. The CDR3 coding sequence is TGTGCCAGTAGTAGGGCGGACATTCAGTACTTC.